The present entry profiles one T cell receptor (beta chain) with its context. What antigen it recognizes has not been identified. No per-base quality is available; no much larger clone lies one base away. Reading the germline V gene gives CDR1 SNHLY and CDR2 FYNNEI. V is shortened by 5 bases, J by 0 bases, and the region joining them spans 10 bases. Spanning cysteine to phenylalanine, the CDR3 consists of 14 amino acids. Just CDR3 DNA is preserved here, 42 bases in frame from base 1. These data originate in a study of T cell responses to AZD1222 COVID-19 vaccine (dated by TCRdb to the early 2020s). In terms of the full investigation: AZD1222 recipients whose second dose came at about 4 weeks and those whose second dose came at about 12 weeks were combined into one group, since spike-specific TCR depth and breadth did not differ between the two schedules. Enrollment into the trials was organized by age into subgroups of 18-55, 56-69 and 70-plus years, and those subgroups contained roughly 150, 30 and 60 TCR-sequenced participants, respectively. A total of 230 to 250 trial participants underwent TCR sequencing, of whom roughly 210 had received two doses of AZD1222 and roughly 26 had received two doses of the MenACWY control vaccine.

Per the publication, the time point label means: baseline before first vaccination. Vaccinee samples came from UK trials COV001 and COV002, including a single-blind randomized controlled phase 2/3 trial of AZD1222 (ChAdOx1 nCoV-19) in healthy adults. Trial participant PBMC samples were collected at day 0 and day 28 after the second dose for TCRbeta chain sequencing. The CDR3 regions of human TCRbeta chains were analyzed by immunosequencing. On the study's bioinformatics: Repertoire TCRs were checked for matches against a reference library of SARS-CoV-2-specific TCRs that had been generated using the MIRA antigen-specificity platform. Breadth meant the fraction of unique TCRs that were SARS-CoV-2-associated, whereas depth meant the fraction of total T cells that were SARS-CoV-2-associated. Each spike-specific TCR was assigned to its reactive spike region and to a CD4 or CD8 class using the MIRA data. Log10-transformed breadth and depth values were compared by one-way ANOVA with Sidak's multiple comparisons tests. Drawn from immuneACCESS, this table holds only the in-frame rearrangements with V and J called that TCRdb kept. Clones are partly lost; checked studies trace under half to an unresolved V gene and leave the rest unexplained. D and trimming were read from the DNA, whereas the V and J calls and clone size are those reported in that table. This sample has some 110,000 clones in its table, and 85% to 95% of those were observed once. 4% to 5.5% of the sample goes to the ten largest clones.

Study-level results and caveats: Because no day 14 peak-response samples were available, the repertoires could be characterized only after the peak T cell response. The whole spike protein was spanned by vaccine-associated CD4 TCRs, and dominant responses were seen in regions 160-218 and 743-854. In the small 56-69-year group, the increase in depth fell short of significance, most likely because of low power. After two AZD1222 doses, spike-specific TCR breadth and depth were significantly higher than at day 0 and than in MenACWY recipients. Participants were mostly white British and included more females than males, and it was suggested by the authors that clonal diversity may have been underestimated. Epitopes outside the regions mutated in the B.1.351 and B.1.1.7 variants were reportedly recognized by nearly half of the unique spike-specific TCRs. Conclusions about previously exposed vaccinees are limited because only five to seven AZD1222 recipients were SARS-CoV-2 seropositive at baseline.

The V gene is TRBV2 and the J gene is TRBJ1-2; the D gene is perhaps TRBD1, on 5 matching bases. The TCR sequence derives from an adult in good health. The sequencing used peripheral blood, collected on day 0 of AZD1222 vaccination. The CDR3: CASSPQGPNYGYTF. The DNA sequence is given as TGTGCCAGCAGTCCCCAGGGCCCTAACTATGGCTACACCTTC.